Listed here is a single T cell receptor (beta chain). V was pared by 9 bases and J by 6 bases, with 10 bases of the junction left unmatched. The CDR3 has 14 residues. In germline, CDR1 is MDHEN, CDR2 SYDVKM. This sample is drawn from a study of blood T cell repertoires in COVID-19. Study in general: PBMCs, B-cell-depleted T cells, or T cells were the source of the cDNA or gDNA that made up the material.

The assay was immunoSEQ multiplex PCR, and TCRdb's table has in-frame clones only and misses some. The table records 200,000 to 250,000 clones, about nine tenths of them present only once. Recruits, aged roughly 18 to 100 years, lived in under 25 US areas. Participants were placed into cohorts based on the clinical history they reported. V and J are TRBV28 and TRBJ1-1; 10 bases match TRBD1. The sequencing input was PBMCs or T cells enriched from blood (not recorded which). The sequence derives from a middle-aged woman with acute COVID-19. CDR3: CASKKGTGVPEAFF. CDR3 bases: TGTGCCAGTAAAAAGGGGACAGGGGTCCCTGAAGCTTTCTTT. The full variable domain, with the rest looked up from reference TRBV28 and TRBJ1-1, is DVKVTQSSRYLVKRTGEKVFLECVQDMDHENMFWYRQDPGLGLRLIYFSYDVKMKEKGDIPEGYSVSREKKERFSLILESASTNQTSMYLCASKKGTGVPEAFFGQGTRLTVV.